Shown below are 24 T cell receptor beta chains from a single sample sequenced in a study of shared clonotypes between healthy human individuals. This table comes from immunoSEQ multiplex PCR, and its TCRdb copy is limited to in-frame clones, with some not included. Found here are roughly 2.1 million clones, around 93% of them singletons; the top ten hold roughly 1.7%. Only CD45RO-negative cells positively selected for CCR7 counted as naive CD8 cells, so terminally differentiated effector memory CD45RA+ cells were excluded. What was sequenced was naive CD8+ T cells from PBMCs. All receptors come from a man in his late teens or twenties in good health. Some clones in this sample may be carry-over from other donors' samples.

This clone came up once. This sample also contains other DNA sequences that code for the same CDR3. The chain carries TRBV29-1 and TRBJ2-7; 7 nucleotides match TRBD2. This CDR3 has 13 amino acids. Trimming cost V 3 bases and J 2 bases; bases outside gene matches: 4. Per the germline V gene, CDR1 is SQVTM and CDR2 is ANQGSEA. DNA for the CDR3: TGCAGCGTTGAGCGCGGGAGCCCCTACGAGCAGTACTTC. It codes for CSVERGSPYEQYF.

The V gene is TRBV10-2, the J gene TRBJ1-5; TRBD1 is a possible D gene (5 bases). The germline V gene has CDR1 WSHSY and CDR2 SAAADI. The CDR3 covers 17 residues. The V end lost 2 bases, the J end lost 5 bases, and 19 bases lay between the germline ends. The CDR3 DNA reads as TGCGCCAGCAGTGAGCGCCTAGTGGGGGGACCCCATCAGCCCCAGCATTTT. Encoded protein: CASSERLVGGPHQPQHF.

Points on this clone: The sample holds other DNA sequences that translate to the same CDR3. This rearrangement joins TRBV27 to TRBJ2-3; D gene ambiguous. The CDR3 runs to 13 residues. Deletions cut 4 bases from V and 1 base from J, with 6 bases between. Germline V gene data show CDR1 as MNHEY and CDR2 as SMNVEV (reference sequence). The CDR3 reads CASSSRGTDTQYF. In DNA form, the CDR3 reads TGTGCCAGCAGTTCCCGGGGCACAGATACGCAGTATTTT.

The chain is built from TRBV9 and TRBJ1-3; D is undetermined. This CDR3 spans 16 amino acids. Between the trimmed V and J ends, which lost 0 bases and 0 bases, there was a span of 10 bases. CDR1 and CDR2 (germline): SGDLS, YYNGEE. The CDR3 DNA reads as TGTGCCAGCAGCGTAGACCGGGCCCCCTCTGGAAACACCATATATTTT. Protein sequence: CASSVDRAPSGNTIYF.

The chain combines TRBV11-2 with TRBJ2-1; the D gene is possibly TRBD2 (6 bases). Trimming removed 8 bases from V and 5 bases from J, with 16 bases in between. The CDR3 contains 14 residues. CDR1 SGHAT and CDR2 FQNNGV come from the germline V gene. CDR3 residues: CASSLAGPDNEQFF. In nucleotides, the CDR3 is TGTGCCAGCTCGCTGGCGGGACCCGACAATGAGCAGTTCTTC.

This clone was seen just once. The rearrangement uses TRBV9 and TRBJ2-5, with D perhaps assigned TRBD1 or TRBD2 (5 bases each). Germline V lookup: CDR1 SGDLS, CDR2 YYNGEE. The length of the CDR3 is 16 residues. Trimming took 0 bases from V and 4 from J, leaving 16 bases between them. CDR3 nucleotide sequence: TGTGCCAGCAGCGTAGGCAAAGGGACCCCGGCAGAGACCCAGTACTTC. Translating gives CASSVGKGTPAETQYF.

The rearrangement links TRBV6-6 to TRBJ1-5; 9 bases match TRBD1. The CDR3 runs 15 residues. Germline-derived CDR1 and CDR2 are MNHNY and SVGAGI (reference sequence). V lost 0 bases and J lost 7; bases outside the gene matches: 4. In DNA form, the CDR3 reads TGTGCCAGCAGTTACTCCCGGGACAGGGAACAGCCCCAGCATTTT. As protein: CASSYSRDREQPQHF.

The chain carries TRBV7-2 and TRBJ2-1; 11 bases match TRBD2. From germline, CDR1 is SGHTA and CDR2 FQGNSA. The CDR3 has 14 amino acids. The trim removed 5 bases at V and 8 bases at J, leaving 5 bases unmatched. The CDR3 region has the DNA TGTGCCAGCAGCCCACTAGCGGGAGTGGATGAGCAGTTCTTC. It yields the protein CASSPLAGVDEQFF.

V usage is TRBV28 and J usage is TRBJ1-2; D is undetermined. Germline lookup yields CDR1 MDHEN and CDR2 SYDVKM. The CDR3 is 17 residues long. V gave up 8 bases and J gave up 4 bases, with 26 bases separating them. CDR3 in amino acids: CASQQEDRASTSYGYTF. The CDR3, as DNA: TGTGCCAGCCAACAAGAGGACCGGGCTTCCACCTCCTATGGCTACACCTTC.

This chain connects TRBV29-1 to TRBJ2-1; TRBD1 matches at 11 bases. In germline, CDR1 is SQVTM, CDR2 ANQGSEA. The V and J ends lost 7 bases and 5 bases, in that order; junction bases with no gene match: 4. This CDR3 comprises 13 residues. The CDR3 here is CSAGQGAHNEQFF. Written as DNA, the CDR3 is TGCAGCGCTGGACAGGGGGCACACAATGAGCAGTTCTTC.

The CDR3 loop is CASSLGVDTGELFF. Written as DNA, the CDR3 is TGTGCCAGCAGCTTGGGAGTGGACACCGGGGAGCTGTTTTTT. The V gene is TRBV5-4, the J gene TRBJ2-2, with unresolved D. Germline V lookup: CDR1 SGHNT, CDR2 YYREEE (reference sequence). This CDR3 is 14 amino acids long. Trimming stripped 0 bases from V and 3 bases from J, with 6 bases between.

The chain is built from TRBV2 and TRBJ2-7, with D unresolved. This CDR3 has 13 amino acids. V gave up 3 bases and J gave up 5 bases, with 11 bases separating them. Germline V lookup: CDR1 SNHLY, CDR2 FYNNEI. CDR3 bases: TGTGCCAGCAGTGATTTCGGAAGGGACGAGCAGTACTTC. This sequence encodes CASSDFGRDEQYF.

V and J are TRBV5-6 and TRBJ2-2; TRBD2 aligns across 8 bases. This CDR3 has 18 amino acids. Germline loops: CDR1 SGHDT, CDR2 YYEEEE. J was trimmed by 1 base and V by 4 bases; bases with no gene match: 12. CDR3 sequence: CASSASVEREMNTGELFF. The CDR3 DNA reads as TGTGCCAGCAGCGCTTCGGTTGAGCGGGAGATGAACACCGGGGAGCTGTTTTTT.

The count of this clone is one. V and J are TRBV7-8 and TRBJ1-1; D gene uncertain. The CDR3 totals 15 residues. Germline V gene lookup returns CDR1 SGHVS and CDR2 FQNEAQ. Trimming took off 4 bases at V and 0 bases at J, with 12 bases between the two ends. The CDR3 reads CASSSLLSMNTEAFF. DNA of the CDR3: TGTGCCAGCAGCTCCTTGCTGAGTATGAACACTGAAGCTTTCTTT.

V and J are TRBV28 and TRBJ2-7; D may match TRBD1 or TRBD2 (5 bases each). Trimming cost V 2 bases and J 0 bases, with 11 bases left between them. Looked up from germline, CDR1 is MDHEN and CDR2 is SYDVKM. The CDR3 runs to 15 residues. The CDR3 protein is CASSLRGRDSYEQYF. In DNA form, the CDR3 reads TGTGCCAGCAGTTTAAGGGGACGTGACTCCTACGAGCAGTACTTC.

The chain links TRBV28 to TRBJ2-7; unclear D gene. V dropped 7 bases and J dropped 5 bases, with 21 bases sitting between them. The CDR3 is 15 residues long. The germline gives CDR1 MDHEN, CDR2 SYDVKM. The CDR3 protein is CASTLGWGSPNEQYF. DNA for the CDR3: TGTGCCAGCACCTTAGGTTGGGGATCCCCAAACGAGCAGTACTTC.

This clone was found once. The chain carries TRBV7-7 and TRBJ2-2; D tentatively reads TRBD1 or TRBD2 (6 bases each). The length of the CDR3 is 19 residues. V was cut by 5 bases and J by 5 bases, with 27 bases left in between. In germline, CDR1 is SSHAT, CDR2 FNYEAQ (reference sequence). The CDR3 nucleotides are TGTGCCAGCAGCCCGAACCCCTTTAGACAGGAGGGTTTAACCGGGGAGCTGTTTTTT. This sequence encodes CASSPNPFRQEGLTGELFF.

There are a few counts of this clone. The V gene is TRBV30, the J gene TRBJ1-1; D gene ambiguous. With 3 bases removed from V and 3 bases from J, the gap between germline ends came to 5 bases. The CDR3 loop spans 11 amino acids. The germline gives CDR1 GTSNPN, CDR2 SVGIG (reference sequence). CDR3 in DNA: TGTGCCTGGAGGATTTACACTGAAGCTTTCTTT. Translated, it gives CAWRIYTEAFF.

CDR3 sequence: CASSQVDRGNQPQHF. The CDR3 DNA reads as TGCGCCAGCAGCCAAGTCGACAGAGGCAATCAGCCCCAGCATTTT. V is TRBV4-1 and J is TRBJ1-5, with D maybe TRBD1 (5 bases). CDR1 is MGHRA and CDR2 is YSYEKL in the germline V gene. The CDR3 has 15 residues. V was trimmed by 1 base and J by 2 bases, leaving 9 bases between them.

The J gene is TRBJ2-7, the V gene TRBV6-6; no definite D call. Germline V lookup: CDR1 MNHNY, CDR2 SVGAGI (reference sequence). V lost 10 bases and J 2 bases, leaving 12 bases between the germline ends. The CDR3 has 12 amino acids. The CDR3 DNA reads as TGTGCCATCCGAAATCGGGCCTACGAGCAGTACTTC. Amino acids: CAIRNRAYEQYF.

CDR3 sequence (DNA): TGTGCCTGGGACAGGGGCGACAAAAACATTCAGTACTTC. Its protein product is CAWDRGDKNIQYF. This chain links TRBV30 with TRBJ2-4, with TRBD1 matching 8 bases. CDR3 size: 13 residues. V trimming: 5 bases; J trimming: 3 bases; junction bases outside the gene matches: 3. Germline-derived CDR1 and CDR2 are GTSNPN and SVGIG (reference sequence).

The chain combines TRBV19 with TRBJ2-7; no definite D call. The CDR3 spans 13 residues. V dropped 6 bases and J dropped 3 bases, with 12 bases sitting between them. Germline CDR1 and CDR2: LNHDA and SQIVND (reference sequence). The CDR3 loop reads CASSTSFGYEQYF. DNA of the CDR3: TGTGCCAGTAGCACCTCATTTGGCTACGAGCAGTACTTC.

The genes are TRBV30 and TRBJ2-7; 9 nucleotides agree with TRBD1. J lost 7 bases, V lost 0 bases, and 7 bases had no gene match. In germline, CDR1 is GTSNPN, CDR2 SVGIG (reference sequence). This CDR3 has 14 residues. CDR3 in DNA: TGTGCCTGGAGTGTAGGGGGACAGGGTCGTGAGCAGTACTTC. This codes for CAWSVGGQGREQYF.

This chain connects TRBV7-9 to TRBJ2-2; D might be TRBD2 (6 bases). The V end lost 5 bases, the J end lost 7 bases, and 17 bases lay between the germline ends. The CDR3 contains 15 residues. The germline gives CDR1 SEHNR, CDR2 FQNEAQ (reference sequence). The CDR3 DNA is TGTGCCAGCAGCCCCGGCGGTGGGGGGTACGGGGAGCTGTTTTTT. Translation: CASSPGGGGYGELFF. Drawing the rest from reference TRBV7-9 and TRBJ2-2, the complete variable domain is DTGVSQNPRHKITKRGQNVTFRCDPISEHNRLYWYRQTLGQGPEFLTYFQNEAQLEKSRLLSDRFSAERPKGSFSTLEIQRTEQGDSAMYLCASSPGGGGYGELFFGEGSRLTVL.